This TCR beta chain was captured by sequencing in a study of control samples from healthy donors and cancer patients. V was trimmed by 0 bases and J by 0 bases, leaving 8 bases between them. Germline V lookup: CDR1 MGHRA, CDR2 YSYEKL. The CDR3 length is 15 residues. Here immunoSEQ multiplex PCR was the method, and the copy in TCRdb shows in-frame clones only, minus some. The table has about 130,000 clones, about 92% seen once. This receptor was obtained from a woman aged 50 to 65 in good health. Sample: blood. V is TRBV4-1 and J is TRBJ1-2; D is unresolved. CDR3 coding DNA: TGCGCCAGCAGCCAAGACCCAGAAACTAACTATGGCTACACCTTC. Amino acids: CASSQDPETNYGYTF.